The following is a TCR beta chain sequence with its context. Germline V lookup: CDR1 WNHNN, CDR2 SYGVQD (reference sequence). V lost 3 bases, J lost 13 bases, and 8 bases stayed unmatched. The CDR3 is 13 residues long. The entry originates in a study of blood T cell repertoires in COVID-19. The overall study: The United States, Italy and Spain provided the acute and convalescent COVID-19 samples. Sources were T cells, B-cell-depleted T cells, or PBMCs; the material itself was cDNA or gDNA.

Assay: immunoSEQ multiplex PCR; the TCRdb copy retains only in-frame clones and omits some. Of some 31,000 clones in the sample, roughly 93% were seen once. The chain employs TRBV10-1 and TRBJ2-1, with 8 bases identical to TRBD1. The sample was peripheral blood. This receptor was obtained from a human donor in a cohort sampled during active COVID-19. CDR3 sequence (DNA): TGCGCCAGCAGTGACCAGACAGGGGAGATCCAGTTCTTC. Its protein product is CASSDQTGEIQFF.